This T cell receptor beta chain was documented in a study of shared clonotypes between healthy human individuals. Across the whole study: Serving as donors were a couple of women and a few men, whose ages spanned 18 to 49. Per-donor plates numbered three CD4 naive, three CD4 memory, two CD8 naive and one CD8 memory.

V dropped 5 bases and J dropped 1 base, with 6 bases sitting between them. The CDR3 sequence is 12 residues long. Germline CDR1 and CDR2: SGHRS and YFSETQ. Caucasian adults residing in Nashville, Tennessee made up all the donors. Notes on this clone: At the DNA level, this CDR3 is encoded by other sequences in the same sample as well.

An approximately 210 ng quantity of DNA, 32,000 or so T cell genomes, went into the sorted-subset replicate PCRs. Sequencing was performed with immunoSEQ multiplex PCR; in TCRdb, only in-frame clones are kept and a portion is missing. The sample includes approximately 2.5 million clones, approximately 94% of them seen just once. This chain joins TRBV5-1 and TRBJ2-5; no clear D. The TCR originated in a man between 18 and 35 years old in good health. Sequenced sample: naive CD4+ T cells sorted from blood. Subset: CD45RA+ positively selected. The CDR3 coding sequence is TGCGCCAGCAGACGGTCCCAAGAGACCCAGTACTTC. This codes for CASRRSQETQYF.